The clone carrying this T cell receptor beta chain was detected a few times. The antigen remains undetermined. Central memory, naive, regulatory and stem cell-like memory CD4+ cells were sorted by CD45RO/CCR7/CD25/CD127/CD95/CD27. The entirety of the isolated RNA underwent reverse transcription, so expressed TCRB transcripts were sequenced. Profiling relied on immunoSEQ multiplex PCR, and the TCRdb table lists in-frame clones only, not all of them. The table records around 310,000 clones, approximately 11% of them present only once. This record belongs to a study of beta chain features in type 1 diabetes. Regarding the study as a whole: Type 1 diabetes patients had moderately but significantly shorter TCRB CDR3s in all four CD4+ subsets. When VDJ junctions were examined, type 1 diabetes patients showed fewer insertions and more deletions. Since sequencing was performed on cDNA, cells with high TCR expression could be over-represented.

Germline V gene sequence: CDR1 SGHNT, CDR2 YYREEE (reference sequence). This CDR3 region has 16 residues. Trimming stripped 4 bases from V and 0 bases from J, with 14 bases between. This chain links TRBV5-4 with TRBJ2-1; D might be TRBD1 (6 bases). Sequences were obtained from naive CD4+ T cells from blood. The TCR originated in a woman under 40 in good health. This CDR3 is CASSNPGQFSYNEQFF. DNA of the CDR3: TGTGCCAGCAGCAATCCCGGACAGTTCTCCTACAATGAGCAGTTCTTC.